Following are 12 T cell receptor beta chains from one sample sequenced in a study of blood T cell repertoires in COVID-19. Assay: immunoSEQ multiplex PCR; the TCRdb copy retains only in-frame clones and omits some. This sample has 250,000 or so clones, with about 87% found just once. The sample was PBMCs or T cells enriched from blood (not recorded which). These receptors were taken from a woman aged 25 to 39 with acute COVID-19.

V and J are TRBV9 and TRBJ2-7; 10 bases are a match to TRBD2. The J segment lost 2 bases and the V segment lost 4 bases, leaving 6 bases of the junction unmatched. The germline CDR1 and CDR2 sequences are SGDLS and YYNGEE. The CDR3 has 15 amino acids. The CDR3 DNA sequence: TGTGCCAGCAGCACAGGGACTAGCGACGCCTACGAGCAGTACTTC. Amino acid sequence: CASSTGTSDAYEQYF. Together with reference TRBV9 and TRBJ2-7, the CDR3 gives the full variable domain: DSGVTQTPKHLITATGQRVTLRCSPRSGDLSVYWYQQSLDQGLQFLIQYYNGEERAKGNILERFSAQQFPDLHSELNLSSLELGDSALYFCASSTGTSDAYEQYFGPGTRLTVT.

The rearrangement links TRBV18 to TRBJ1-5; D may be TRBD1 (5 bases). Trimming removed 5 bases from V and 2 bases from J, with 19 bases in between. This CDR3 has 17 residues. The germline V gene has CDR1 KGHSH and CDR2 LQKENI. CDR3 nucleotides: TGTGCCAGCTCATACGCCGGGTCAGGGTTGGGCAATCAGCCCCAGCATTTT. Its protein product is CASSYAGSGLGNQPQHF.

This chain connects TRBV5-4 to TRBJ1-2, with 8 nucleotides matching TRBD1. Losses at the gene ends were 5 bases for V and 4 bases for J; bases not matched to a gene: 4. The germline V gene encodes CDR1 SGHNT and CDR2 YYREEE (reference sequence). The CDR3 consists of 13 residues. The CDR3 sequence is CASSRTGSYGYTF. The CDR3 nucleotides are TGTGCCAGCAGTCGGACAGGGAGCTATGGCTACACCTTC.

This rearrangement joins TRBV14 to TRBJ2-1; 12 bases match TRBD1. The CDR3 sequence is 18 residues long. V dropped 1 base and J dropped 8; count of bases not matched to a gene: 12. Germline V gives CDR1 SGHDN, CDR2 FVKESK. The DNA of the CDR3 is TGTGCCAGCAGCCAAGGGGCGGGACAGGGGGCGATGATCGATGAGCAGTTCTTC. It encodes CASSQGAGQGAMIDEQFF.

The rearrangement joins TRBV5-6 to TRBJ2-7; D might be TRBD1 (6 bases). This CDR3 is built from 14 residues. Germline loops: CDR1 SGHDT, CDR2 YYEEEE. Trimming stripped 4 bases from V and 5 bases from J, with 16 bases between. CDR3 sequence: CASSLDSTENEQYF. Written as DNA, the CDR3 is TGTGCCAGCAGCCTGGACAGCACCGAGAACGAGCAGTACTTC. The full variable domain, with the rest looked up from reference TRBV5-6 and TRBJ2-7, is DAGVTQSPTHLIKTRGQQVTLRCSPKSGHDTVSWYQQALGQGPQFIFQYYEEEERQRGNFPDRFSGHQFPNYSSELNVNALLLGDSALYLCASSLDSTENEQYFGPGTRLTVT.

This clone occurred many times. The chain uses TRBV5-1 and TRBJ2-7; D may be TRBD1 (6 bases). The germline V gene has CDR1 SGHRS and CDR2 YFSETQ. This CDR3 is 18 amino acids long. V dropped 5 bases and J dropped 1 base, with 25 bases sitting between them. The CDR3 coding sequence is TGCGCCAGCAGACCGCTGGGTCGGAGCACAGGGAGTTCCTACGAGCAGTACTTC. Protein product: CASRPLGRSTGSSYEQYF.

This clone was seen only once. The rearrangement links TRBV28 to TRBJ2-3; 8 positions match TRBD1. This CDR3 is built from 15 residues. CDR1 MDHEN and CDR2 SYDVKM come from the germline V gene. J was trimmed by 1 base and V by 2 bases; bases with no gene match: 2. CDR3 DNA sequence: TGTGCCAGCAGTTTACAGGGGGCAGGCACAGATACGCAGTATTTT. Translated, it gives CASSLQGAGTDTQYF.

The chain has TRBV24-1 and TRBJ1-1; D might be TRBD1 (6 bases). Germline V gene sequence: CDR1 KGHDR, CDR2 SFDVKD. The V end was cut by 10 bases, the J end by 4 bases, with 18 bases between. The CDR3 length is 14 residues. The CDR3: CATLGGVTGTEAFF. CDR3 bases: TGTGCCACGCTCGGAGGCGTGACAGGCACTGAAGCTTTCTTT.

This rearrangement joins TRBV27 to TRBJ2-1, with 8 bases lining up with TRBD2. There are 16 residues in the CDR3. The V gene's germline CDR1 is MNHEY and CDR2 SMNVEV (reference sequence). V shed 0 bases and J 3 bases; nucleotides not matched to a gene: 4. This CDR3 is CASSLSGLGNYNEQFF. Here the CDR3 DNA reads TGTGCCAGCAGTTTATCGGGACTAGGAAACTACAATGAGCAGTTCTTC.

V and J are TRBV6-1 and TRBJ1-5; D may be TRBD1 (6 bases). V lost 1 base to trimming and J lost 1 base, with 14 bases between them. This CDR3 is built from 17 residues. The germline CDR1 and CDR2 sequences are MNHNS and SASEGT. The CDR3 DNA reads as TGTGCCAGCAGTGAAGTGTATCAGGGGTGGAGCAATCAGCCCCAGCATTTT. Its translation: CASSEVYQGWSNQPQHF.

The genes are TRBV27 and TRBJ2-7, with TRBD2 matching 14 bases. Trimming at V came to 4 bases and at J to 4 bases, leaving 9 bases not matched to a gene. The V gene's germline CDR1 is MNHEY and CDR2 SMNVEV (reference sequence). The CDR3 length is 17 residues. CDR3 bases: TGTGCCAGCAGTTCCCGACTAGCGGGAGGGCCTTTGTACGAGCAGTACTTC. Its translation: CASSSRLAGGPLYEQYF.

The V call is TRBV3-1 (or the pseudogene TRBV3-2), the J call TRBJ2-3; 13 bases agree with TRBD2. Germline CDR1 LGHDT, CDR2 YNNKEL (reference sequence). The V segment lost 8 bases and the J segment 5 bases; nucleotides outside the gene matches: 7. The CDR3 contains 15 residues. The CDR3: CASSETSGGRDTQYF. CDR3 in DNA: TGTGCCAGCTCGGAGACTAGCGGGGGGCGAGATACGCAGTATTTT.